This T cell receptor beta chain comes out of a study of cytomegalovirus exposure and HLA in healthy donors. This clone has more than one count but fewer than ten. Germline V gene lookup returns CDR1 GTSNPN and CDR2 SVGIG (reference sequence). There are 13 residues in the CDR3. V was clipped by 4 bases and J by 2 bases, with 11 bases between them. PCR amplification relied on 60 Vbeta primers (plus 13 Jbeta primers). The data were produced by immunoSEQ multiplex PCR, yet TCRdb's version contains in-frame clones alone and is incomplete. The top ten clones hold roughly 5.2% of a sample with about 120,000 clones, 77% of them seen once.

The V call is TRBV30, the J call TRBJ1-1; the D gene is possibly TRBD1 (6 bases). Sequencing used PBMCs. This sequence was found in a young man in good health and CMV-seropositive. The CDR3 region is CAWTGQPNTEAFF. CDR3 bases: TGTGCCTGGACCGGACAGCCCAACACTGAAGCTTTCTTT. Full variable domain (remainder filled in from reference TRBV30 and TRBJ1-1): SQTIHQWPATLVQPVGSPLSLECTVEGTSNPNLYWYRQAAGRGLQLLFYSVGIGQISSEVPQNLSASRPQDRQFILSSKKLLLSDSGFYLCAWTGQPNTEAFFGQGTRLTVV.